What follows are 27 T cell receptor beta chains derived from one specimen sequenced in a study of regulatory T cells in long-lasting Graves disease. Time point reported: newly diagnosed GD, antithyroid drugs for less than 3 months. Extracted RNA from PBMCs served as the source of the TCR library. Building of the TCR beta libraries involved iRepertoire HTBI primers and Arm-PCR of CDR3 regions. A single record per CDR3 protein comes from TCRdb applying MiXCR to the multiplex PCR reads. The data contain roughly 500,000 distinct CDR3 sequences, around 12% of them seen just once; the ten biggest clones take up roughly 8.2%. The same data also went into a second study, on T cells in Graves' hyperthyroidism and ophthalmopathy.

The sequenced sample was peripheral blood mononuclear cells (PBMCs), obtained at new diagnosis, from a patient treated with antithyroid drugs. The source is a woman in her 30s with Graves disease.

There are many counts of this clonotype. This rearrangement joins TRBV2 to TRBJ1-2; TRBD1 might be the D (5 bases). The V gene's germline CDR1 is SNHLY and CDR2 FYNNEI. Trimming took 6 bases from V and 4 from J, leaving 18 bases between them. This CDR3 spans 15 amino acids. The CDR3 spells CASSEEGRGGYGYTF. DNA for the CDR3: TGTGCCAGCAGCGAGGAGGGGCGGGGGGGCTATGGCTACACCTTC.

This clonotype has ten or more counts. V is TRBV7-2 and J is TRBJ2-3; 7 bases align to TRBD1. The CDR3 spans 17 residues. The J segment lost 4 bases and the V segment lost 2 bases, leaving 12 bases of the junction unmatched. The germline V gene has CDR1 SGHTA and CDR2 FQGNSA. CDR3 sequence (DNA): TGTGCCAGCAGCTTACCTACTGACAGGGCCCCCCCAGATACGCAGTATTTT. Translation gives CASSLPTDRAPPDTQYF.

There are a few counts of this clonotype. The rearrangement uses TRBV6-1 and TRBJ2-1; D is perhaps TRBD2 (6 bases). Trimming left V 6 bases short and J 5 bases short, with 17 bases between. The CDR3 consists of 15 residues. Germline loops: CDR1 MNHNS, CDR2 SASEGT. The CDR3 sequence: CASSFDPGVHNEQFF. DNA of the CDR3: TGTGCCAGCAGCTTCGATCCGGGAGTTCACAATGAGCAGTTCTTC.

This clonotype was observed at least ten times. The J gene is TRBJ1-1, the V gene TRBV6-5; D ambiguous. The V and J ends lost 4 bases and 4 bases respectively, with 10 bases between them. This CDR3 comprises 13 residues. The V gene's germline CDR1 is MNHEY and CDR2 SVGAGI. In DNA, the CDR3 is TGTGCCAGCAGTTCCGGCATAGGCACTGAAGCTTTCTTT. Residues: CASSSGIGTEAFF.

This clonotype was found many times. The chain joins TRBV10-2 to TRBJ2-7; 7 bases are a match to TRBD2. CDR3 length equals 17 residues. Per germline, CDR1 WSHSY and CDR2 SAAADI. The trim removed 0 bases at V and 3 bases at J, leaving 11 bases unmatched. The CDR3 nucleotides read TGCGCCAGCAGTGAGTCGGGAGGGCCCTCCGCGTACTACGAGCAGTACTTC. Amino acid sequence: CASSESGGPSAYYEQYF.

This clonotype was counted at least ten times. This chain connects TRBV27 to TRBJ1-6; 8 bases agree with TRBD1. V lost 6 bases, J lost 8 bases, and 12 bases stayed unmatched. The CDR3 consists of 16 residues. Germline CDR1 and CDR2: MNHEY and SMNVEV (reference sequence). The CDR3 region has the DNA TGTGCCAGCAGCGACAGGGGCGCGAGTGTATATTCACCCCTCCACTTT. It is translated as CASSDRGASVYSPLHF.

This clonotype has more than one count but fewer than ten. One end of the junction varies from germline; a read error may be responsible. V usage is TRBV11-2 and J usage is TRBJ2-7, with D tentatively TRBD1 (5 bases). CDR3 length equals 13 residues. CDR1 and CDR2 (germline): SGHAT, FQNNGV. CDR3 loop: CASSPRTIYGQYF. CDR3 sequence (DNA): TGTGCCAGCAGCCCCAGGACAATCTACGGGCAGTACTTC. Full variable domain (remainder filled in from reference TRBV11-2 and TRBJ2-7): EAGVAQSPRYKIIEKRQSVAFWCNPISGHATLYWYQQILGQGPKLLIQFQNNGVVDDSQLPKDRFSAERLKGVDSTLKIQPAKLEDSAVYLCASSPRTIYGQYFGPGTRLTVT.

This clonotype was counted between two and nine times. The chain combines TRBV12-3 or TRBV12-4 with TRBJ2-5; D remains ambiguous. The V and J ends lost 0 bases and 0 bases respectively, with 11 bases between them. The CDR3 sequence is 16 residues long. In nucleotides, the CDR3 is TGTGCCAGCAGTTTAGCAATAGGTTTGTACCAAGAGACCCAGTACTTC. It codes for CASSLAIGLYQETQYF.

This clonotype was picked up a small number of times. This sequence joins TRBV19 and TRBJ2-2; D is ambiguous. CDR3 length: 16 residues. Trimming removed 3 bases at V and 6 bases at J, with 17 bases between. Germline V CDR1 and CDR2: LNHDA, SQIVND (reference sequence). As DNA, the CDR3 is TGTGCCAGTAGTATCACCCACAGACCTCTTTCCGGGGAGCTGTTTTTT. Amino acids: CASSITHRPLSGELFF.

This clonotype was observed many times. V usage is TRBV28 and J usage is TRBJ1-6, with D tentatively TRBD1 (5 bases). The CDR3 totals 14 residues. With 6 bases removed from V and 10 bases from J, the gap between germline ends came to 16 bases. Germline CDR1 and CDR2: MDHEN and SYDVKM. The CDR3 DNA sequence: TGTGCCAGCAGCCACGGGAGGGGAGCCTCACCCCTCCACTTT. It yields the protein CASSHGRGASPLHF.

At least ten counts were recorded for this clonotype. This chain uses TRBV4-1 with TRBJ1-1; TRBD1 is a possible D gene (5 bases). The V and J ends lost 1 base and 0 bases respectively, with 9 bases between them. The CDR3 length is 15 residues. In germline, CDR1 is MGHRA, CDR2 YSYEKL. The CDR3 loop is CASSQGQGVNTEAFF. The CDR3 nucleotides are TGCGCCAGCAGCCAAGGTCAGGGAGTGAACACTGAAGCTTTCTTT.

This clonotype was counted many times. V is TRBV5-1 and J is TRBJ2-7, with D possibly matching TRBD1 (5 bases). The V end lost 5 bases, the J end lost 1 base, and 7 bases lay between the germline ends. Germline V gene data show CDR1 as SGHRS and CDR2 as YFSETQ. CDR3 length: 12 amino acids. The CDR3 DNA sequence: TGCGCCAGCAGGGCAGGGTCCTACGAGCAGTACTTC. Amino acids: CASRAGSYEQYF. Looking up the rest from reference TRBV5-1 and TRBJ2-7 gives the full variable domain: KAGVTQTPRYLIKTRGQQVTLSCSPISGHRSVSWYQQTPGQGLQFLFEYFSETQRNKGNFPGRFSGRQFSNSRSEMNVSTLELGDSALYLCASRAGSYEQYFGPGTRLTVT.

At least ten counts were recorded for this clonotype. The chain combines TRBV29-1 with TRBJ2-1; 9 bases line up with TRBD1. The J segment lost 5 bases and the V segment lost 7 bases, leaving 9 bases of the junction unmatched. The CDR3 has 14 amino acids. The germline CDR1 and CDR2 sequences are SQVTM and ANQGSEA. The CDR3 DNA reads as TGCAGCGCTTCCGGGACAGGGTGGGACAATGAGCAGTTCTTC. It is translated as CSASGTGWDNEQFF.

CDR3 coding DNA: TGTGCCAGCAGATCTATGGGGGCAGGGTTGGCCTATGGCTACACCTTC. Protein: CASRSMGAGLAYGYTF. The genes are TRBV6-1 and TRBJ1-2, with D perhaps TRBD1 (6 bases). Germline V gene data show CDR1 as MNHNS and CDR2 as SASEGT. The V end was cut by 6 bases, the J end by 4 bases, with 21 bases between. This CDR3 is built from 16 residues.

V usage is TRBV28 and J usage is TRBJ2-7; TRBD1 might be the D (6 bases). Germline assignment: CDR1 MDHEN and CDR2 SYDVKM. Trimming left V 3 bases short and J 2 bases short, with 14 bases between. CDR3 length: 15 amino acids. CDR3 sequence (DNA): TGTGCCAGCAGTTTGGGGGCAATTCCTACCTACGAGCAGTACTTC. Translating it yields CASSLGAIPTYEQYF.

The rearrangement uses TRBV7-2 and TRBJ2-6, with D uncertain. V dropped 3 bases and J dropped 12 bases, with 9 bases sitting between them. The CDR3 has 12 amino acids. Germline loops: CDR1 SGHTA, CDR2 FQGNSA. CDR3 residues: CASSFLLGVLTF. DNA for the CDR3: TGTGCCAGCAGCTTCCTACTCGGCGTCCTGACTTTC. The full variable domain, completed using reference TRBV7-2 and TRBJ2-6, is GAGVSQSPSNKVTEKGKDVELRCDPISGHTALYWYRQSLGQGLEFLIYFQGNSAPDKSGLPSDRFSAERTGGSVSTLTIQRTQQEDSAVYLCASSFLLGVLTFGAGSRLTVL.

This clonotype was detected ten times or more. The chain uses TRBV11-3 and TRBJ1-1, with D perhaps matching TRBD1 (5 bases). Looked up from germline, CDR1 is SGHNT and CDR2 is YENEEA. CDR3 length: 16 residues. V shed 1 base and J shed 3 bases, with 15 bases lying between them. CDR3 amino acids: CASSLGGWEGDTEAFF. CDR3 DNA: TGTGCCAGCAGCTTAGGCGGCTGGGAAGGGGACACTGAAGCTTTCTTT.

In its sample, this clonotype was seen a few times. V and J are TRBV6-9 and TRBJ2-2, with D tentatively TRBD2 (5 bases). Germline CDR1 reads MNHGY; CDR2 reads SVAAGI. V lost 3 bases and J lost 7, with 12 bases in between. The CDR3 is 14 amino acids. For the CDR3, the DNA is TGTGCCAGCAGTTACACGGGATCGGGCGGGGAGCTGTTTTTT. It encodes CASSYTGSGGELFF.

This clonotype was detected many times. The chain links TRBV6-1 to TRBJ1-2, with 7 bases matching TRBD1. This CDR3 spans 12 amino acids. Germline lookup yields CDR1 MNHNS and CDR2 SASEGT. J gave up 4 bases and V 5 bases, and 1 base lay outside the gene matches. CDR3 nucleotide sequence: TGTGCCAGCAGTACAGGGGTCTATGGCTACACCTTC. Residues: CASSTGVYGYTF.

Many counts were recorded for this clonotype. The rearrangement links TRBV2 to TRBJ1-4; tentatively, D is TRBD1 (6 bases). The CDR3 is 14 amino acids. V shed 1 base and J shed 7 bases, with 10 bases lying between them. Germline assignment: CDR1 SNHLY and CDR2 FYNNEI. DNA of the CDR3: TGTGCCAGCAGTGAAGATTGGACAGCTGAAAAACTGTTTTTT. The encoded protein is CASSEDWTAEKLFF.

This clonotype was observed a handful of times. CDR3 sequence (DNA): TGCAGTGCTAGAGAGGGGGGCAGGGGCACTGAAGCTTTCTTT. Its translation: CSAREGGRGTEAFF. V and J are TRBV20-1 and TRBJ1-1; the D gene is possibly TRBD1 (6 bases). The CDR3 spans 14 residues. Trimming cost V 0 bases and J 4 bases, with 12 bases left between them. Looked up from germline, CDR1 is DFQATT and CDR2 is SNEGSKA (reference sequence).

This clonotype was recorded many times. The chain recombines TRBV30 with TRBJ1-1; tentatively, D is TRBD1 (6 bases). This CDR3 is 13 amino acids long. The germline V and J ends were trimmed by 5 bases and 4 bases, with 14 bases remaining between them. The germline V gene has CDR1 GTSNPN and CDR2 SVGIG (reference sequence). The CDR3 protein is CAWGLGGGTEAFF. The CDR3 DNA reads as TGTGCCTGGGGCCTAGGGGGTGGCACTGAAGCTTTCTTT.

This clonotype was counted at least ten times. J is TRBJ1-6 and V is TRBV20-1; a possible D gene is TRBD1 (6 bases). CDR1 and CDR2 (germline): DFQATT, SNEGSKA (reference sequence). Trimming took off 7 bases at V and 7 bases at J, with 17 bases between the two ends. The CDR3 covers 14 residues. The CDR3 is CSVSAGQFNSPLHF. CDR3 DNA sequence: TGCAGTGTTTCGGCGGGACAATTCAATTCACCCCTCCACTTT.

The chain combines TRBV7-2 with TRBJ1-1; D gene uncertain. V was shortened by 1 base and J by 6 bases, with 9 bases between the two germline ends. The length of the CDR3 is 13 residues. CDR1 is SGHTA and CDR2 is FQGNSA in the germline V gene. The CDR3 region is CASSLVGQSEAFF. The CDR3, as DNA: TGTGCCAGCAGCTTAGTTGGGCAGTCTGAAGCTTTCTTT.

This clonotype occurred a few times. This chain joins TRBV19 and TRBJ2-7; 7 bases fit TRBD1. Germline lookup yields CDR1 LNHDA and CDR2 SQIVND (reference sequence). CDR3 length: 14 amino acids. V shed 5 bases, J shed 5 bases, and the junction held 9 bases outside the gene matches. CDR3 amino acids: CASSVGQSINEQYF. In nucleotides, the CDR3 is TGTGCCAGTAGTGTGGGACAGTCCATCAACGAGCAGTACTTC.

This clonotype was found many times. This rearrangement joins TRBV11-2 to TRBJ2-5, with TRBD2 matching 12 bases. The length of the CDR3 is 15 residues. Looked up from germline, CDR1 is SGHAT and CDR2 is FQNNGV. J was trimmed by 5 bases and V by 5 bases; bases with no gene match: 6. The CDR3 protein is CASSEPSGRVETQYF. The CDR3 DNA sequence: TGTGCCAGCAGCGAACCTAGCGGGAGGGTTGAGACCCAGTACTTC.

This clonotype occurred many times. V and J are TRBV18 and TRBJ2-7; perhaps D is TRBD1 or TRBD2 (6 bases each). V shed 5 bases and J shed 3 bases, with 14 bases lying between them. Germline V gives CDR1 KGHSH, CDR2 LQKENI. CDR3 length equals 14 residues. The CDR3 protein is CASSVGGSVYEQYF. As DNA, the CDR3 is TGTGCCAGCTCAGTGGGGGGCTCGGTCTACGAGCAGTACTTC.